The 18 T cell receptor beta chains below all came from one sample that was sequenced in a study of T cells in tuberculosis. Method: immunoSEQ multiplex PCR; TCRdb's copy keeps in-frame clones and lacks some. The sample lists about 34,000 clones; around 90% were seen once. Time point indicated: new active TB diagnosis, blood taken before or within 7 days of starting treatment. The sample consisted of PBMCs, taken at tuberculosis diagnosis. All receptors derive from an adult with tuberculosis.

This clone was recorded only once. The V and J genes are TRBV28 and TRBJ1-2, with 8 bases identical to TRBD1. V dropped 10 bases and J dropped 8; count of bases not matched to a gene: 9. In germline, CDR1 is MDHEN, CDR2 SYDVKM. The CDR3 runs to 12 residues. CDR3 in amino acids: CATMTGEDGYTF. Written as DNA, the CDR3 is TGTGCCACCATGACAGGGGAGGACGGCTACACCTTC.

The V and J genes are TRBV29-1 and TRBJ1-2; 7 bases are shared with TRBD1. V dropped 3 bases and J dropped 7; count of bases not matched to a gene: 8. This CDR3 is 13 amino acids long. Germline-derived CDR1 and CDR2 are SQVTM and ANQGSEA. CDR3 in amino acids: CSVDQGGSGGYTF. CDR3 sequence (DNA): TGCAGCGTTGATCAGGGGGGCTCGGGTGGCTACACCTTC.

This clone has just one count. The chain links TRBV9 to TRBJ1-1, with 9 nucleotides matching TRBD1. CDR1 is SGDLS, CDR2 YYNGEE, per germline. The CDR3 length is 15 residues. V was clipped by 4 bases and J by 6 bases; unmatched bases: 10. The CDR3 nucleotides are TGTGCCAGCAGCCTGTGGGACAGGGAGTTCCCTGAAGCTTTCTTT. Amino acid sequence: CASSLWDREFPEAFF.

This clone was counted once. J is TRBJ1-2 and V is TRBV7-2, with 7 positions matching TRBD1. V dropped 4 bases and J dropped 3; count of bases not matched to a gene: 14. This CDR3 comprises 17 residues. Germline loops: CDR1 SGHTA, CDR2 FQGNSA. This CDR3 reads CASSSNLQGPYDYGYTF. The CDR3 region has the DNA TGTGCCAGCAGCTCCAATTTACAGGGGCCCTACGACTATGGCTACACCTTC.

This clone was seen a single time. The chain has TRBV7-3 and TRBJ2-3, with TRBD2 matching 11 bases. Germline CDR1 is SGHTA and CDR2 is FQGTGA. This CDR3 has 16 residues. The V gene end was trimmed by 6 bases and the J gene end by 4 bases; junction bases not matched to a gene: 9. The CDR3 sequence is CASSSVAGGPSDTQYF. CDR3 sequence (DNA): TGTGCCAGCAGTTCCGTAGCGGGGGGGCCTTCAGATACGCAGTATTTT. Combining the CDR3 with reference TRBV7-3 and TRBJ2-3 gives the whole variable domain GAGVSQTPSNKVTEKGKYVELRCDPISGHTALYWYRQSLGQGPEFLIYFQGTGAADDSGLPNDRFFAVRPEGSVSTLKIQRTERGDSAVYLCASSSVAGGPSDTQYFGPGTRLTVL.

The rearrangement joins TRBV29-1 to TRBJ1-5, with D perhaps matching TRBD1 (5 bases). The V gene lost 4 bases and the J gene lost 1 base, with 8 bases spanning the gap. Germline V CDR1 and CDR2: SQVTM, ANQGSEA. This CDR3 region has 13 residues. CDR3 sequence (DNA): TGCAGCGTTGGGTGGGGCAGCAATCAGCCCCAGCATTTT. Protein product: CSVGWGSNQPQHF.

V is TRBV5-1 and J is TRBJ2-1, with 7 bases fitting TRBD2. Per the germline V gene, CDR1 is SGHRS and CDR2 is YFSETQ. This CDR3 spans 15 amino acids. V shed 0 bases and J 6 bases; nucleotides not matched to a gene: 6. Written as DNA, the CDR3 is TGCGCCAGCAGCTTGGTTGCGGGGGAGGGCAATGAGCAGTTCTTC. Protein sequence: CASSLVAGEGNEQFF.

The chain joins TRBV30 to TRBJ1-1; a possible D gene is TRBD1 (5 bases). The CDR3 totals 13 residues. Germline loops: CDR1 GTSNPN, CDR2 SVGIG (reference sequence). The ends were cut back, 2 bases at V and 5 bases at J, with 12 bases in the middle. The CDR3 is CAWSRSSGTEAFF. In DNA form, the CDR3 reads TGTGCCTGGAGTCGATCGTCAGGGACTGAAGCTTTCTTT.

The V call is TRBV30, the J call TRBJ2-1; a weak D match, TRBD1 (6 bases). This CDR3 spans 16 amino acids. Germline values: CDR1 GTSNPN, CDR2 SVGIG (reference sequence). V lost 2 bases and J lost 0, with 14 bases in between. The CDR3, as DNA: TGTGCCTGGAGTCCACCCCTAGGGGGCTCCTACAATGAGCAGTTCTTC. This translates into CAWSPPLGGSYNEQFF.

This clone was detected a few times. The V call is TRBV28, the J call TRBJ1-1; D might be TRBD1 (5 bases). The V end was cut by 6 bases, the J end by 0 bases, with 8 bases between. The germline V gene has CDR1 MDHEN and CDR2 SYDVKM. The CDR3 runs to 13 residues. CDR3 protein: CASRSRVNTEAFF. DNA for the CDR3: TGTGCCAGCAGATCCAGGGTGAACACTGAAGCTTTCTTT.

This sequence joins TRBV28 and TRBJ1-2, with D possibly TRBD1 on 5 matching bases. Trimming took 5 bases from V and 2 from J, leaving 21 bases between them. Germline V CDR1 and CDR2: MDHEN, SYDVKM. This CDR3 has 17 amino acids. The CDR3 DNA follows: TGTGCCAGCAGTGTCCTCGTTTTCAGGGCGCCCAACTATGGCTACACCTTC. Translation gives CASSVLVFRAPNYGYTF.

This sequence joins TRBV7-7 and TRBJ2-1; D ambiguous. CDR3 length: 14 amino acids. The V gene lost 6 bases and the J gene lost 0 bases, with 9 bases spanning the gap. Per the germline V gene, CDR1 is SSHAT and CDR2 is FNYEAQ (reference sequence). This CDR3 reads CASSRHTSYNEQFF. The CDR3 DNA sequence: TGTGCCAGCAGTCGACATACCTCCTACAATGAGCAGTTCTTC.

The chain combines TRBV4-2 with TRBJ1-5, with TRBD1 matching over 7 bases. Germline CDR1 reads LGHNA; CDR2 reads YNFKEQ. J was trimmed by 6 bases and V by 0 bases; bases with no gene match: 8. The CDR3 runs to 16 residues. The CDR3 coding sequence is TGTGCCAGCAGCCAAGATTGGGCAGGGGGAAGTCAGCCCCAGCATTTT. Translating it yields CASSQDWAGGSQPQHF.

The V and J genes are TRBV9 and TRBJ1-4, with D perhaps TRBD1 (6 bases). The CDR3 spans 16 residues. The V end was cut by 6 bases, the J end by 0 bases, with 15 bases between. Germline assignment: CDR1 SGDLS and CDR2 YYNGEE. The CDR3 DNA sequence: TGTGCCAGCACCCGTGGAAGGGGGACAACTAATGAAAAACTGTTTTTT. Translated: CASTRGRGTTNEKLFF. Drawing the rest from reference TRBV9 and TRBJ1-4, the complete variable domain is DSGVTQTPKHLITATGQRVTLRCSPRSGDLSVYWYQQSLDQGLQFLIQYYNGEERAKGNILERFSAQQFPDLHSELNLSSLELGDSALYFCASTRGRGTTNEKLFFGSGTQLSVL.

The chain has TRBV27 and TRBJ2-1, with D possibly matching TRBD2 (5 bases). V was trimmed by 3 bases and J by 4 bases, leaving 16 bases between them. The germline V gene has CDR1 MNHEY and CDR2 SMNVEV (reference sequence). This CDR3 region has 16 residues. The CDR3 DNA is TGTGCCAGCAGTTTCAGGCAGGAGGTCCCTTACAATGAGCAGTTCTTC. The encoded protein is CASSFRQEVPYNEQFF.

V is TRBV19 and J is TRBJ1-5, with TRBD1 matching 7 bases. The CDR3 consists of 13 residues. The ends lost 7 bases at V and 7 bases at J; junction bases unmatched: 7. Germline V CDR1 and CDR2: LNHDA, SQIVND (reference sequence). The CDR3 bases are TGTGCCAGTACCCTAACAGGGGCCCAGCCCCAGCATTTT. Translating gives CASTLTGAQPQHF.

The CDR3 nucleotides are TGTGCCAGCAGTTCCGGGACAGTCTATGGCTACACCTTC. This encodes CASSSGTVYGYTF. The chain has TRBV5-4 and TRBJ1-2; 7 nucleotides align to TRBD1. This CDR3 comprises 13 residues. Germline V gives CDR1 SGHNT, CDR2 YYREEE (reference sequence). V lost 5 bases, J lost 4 bases, and 5 bases stayed unmatched.

The CDR3 coding sequence is TGTGCCAGCAGCCCAGCGGGGGGTGGGGAGCAGTACTTC. Translation: CASSPAGGGEQYF. The chain employs TRBV9 and TRBJ2-7; TRBD2 agrees at 9 bases. Germline CDR1 SGDLS, CDR2 YYNGEE. V dropped 4 bases and J dropped 7; count of bases not matched to a gene: 6. The CDR3 contains 13 residues.